This T cell receptor beta chain was sequenced for a study of post-analysis software for immune sequencing data. Turning to the study itself: Recorded disease courses covered relapsing-remitting, secondary progressive and progressive-relapsing multiple sclerosis. Some patients had no subtype annotation. Study results and limitations: There was significantly lower normalized Chao1 diversity in multiple sclerosis patients than in controls. Patients carried five TRBV segments more frequently than controls did, and TRBV5-6, TRBV5-1 and TRBV20-1 were among them. Co-batched samples clustered tightly together by F measure.

Notes on this clonotype: Its antigen remains unknown.

The germline CDR1 and CDR2 sequences are DFQATT and SNEGSKA (reference sequence). J lost 5 bases, V lost 4 bases, and 12 bases had no gene match. The CDR3 contains 15 residues. Unique molecular identifiers featured in each of the TCR beta cDNA libraries. T cells numbering 1 to 10 million yielded cDNA molecules that totaled about 500,000. One entry per CDR3 protein results from TCRdb running MiXCR on the PCR reads. The sample has 800,000 to 950,000 distinct CDR3 sequences, roughly 58% seen once. The sequencing sample was made of blood. The chain joins TRBV20-1 to TRBJ2-3; TRBD2 agrees at 7 bases. This clonotype was sampled from a girl between 10 and 17 years old with multiple sclerosis. The CDR3 sequence: CSATPSGLAVDTQYF. The DNA for the CDR3 is TGCAGTGCTACCCCTAGTGGTCTAGCGGTAGATACGCAGTATTTT.